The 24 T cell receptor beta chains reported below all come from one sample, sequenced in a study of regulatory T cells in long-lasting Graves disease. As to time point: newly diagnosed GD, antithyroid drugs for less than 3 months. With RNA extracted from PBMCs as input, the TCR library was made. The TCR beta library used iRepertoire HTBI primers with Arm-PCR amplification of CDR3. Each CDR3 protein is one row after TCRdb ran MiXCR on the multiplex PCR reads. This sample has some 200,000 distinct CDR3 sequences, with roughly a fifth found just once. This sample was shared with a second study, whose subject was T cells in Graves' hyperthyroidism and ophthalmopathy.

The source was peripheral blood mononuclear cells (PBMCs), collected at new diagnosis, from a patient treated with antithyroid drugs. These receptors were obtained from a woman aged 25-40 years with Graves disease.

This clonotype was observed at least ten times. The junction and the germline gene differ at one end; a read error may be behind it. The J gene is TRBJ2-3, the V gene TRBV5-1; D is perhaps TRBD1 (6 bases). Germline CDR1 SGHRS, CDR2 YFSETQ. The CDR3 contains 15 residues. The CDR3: CASSLGQGSTDTQYF. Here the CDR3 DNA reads TGTGCCAGCAGCTTGGGCCAGGGGTCCACAGATACGCAGTATTTT.

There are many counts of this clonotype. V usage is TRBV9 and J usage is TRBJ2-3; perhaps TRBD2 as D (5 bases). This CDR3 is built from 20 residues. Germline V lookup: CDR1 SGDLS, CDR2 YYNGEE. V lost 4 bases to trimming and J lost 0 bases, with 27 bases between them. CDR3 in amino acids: CASSPTGLTGPADSTDTQYF. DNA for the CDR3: TGTGCCAGCAGCCCGACCGGACTTACTGGGCCCGCGGATAGCACAGATACGCAGTATTTT.

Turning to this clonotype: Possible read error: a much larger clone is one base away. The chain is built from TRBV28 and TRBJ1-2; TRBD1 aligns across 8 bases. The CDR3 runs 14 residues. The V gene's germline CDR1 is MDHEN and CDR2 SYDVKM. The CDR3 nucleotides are TGTGCCAGCAGCCCAGGGGGCGTCCACTATGGCCACACCTTC. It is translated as CASSPGGVHYGHTF.

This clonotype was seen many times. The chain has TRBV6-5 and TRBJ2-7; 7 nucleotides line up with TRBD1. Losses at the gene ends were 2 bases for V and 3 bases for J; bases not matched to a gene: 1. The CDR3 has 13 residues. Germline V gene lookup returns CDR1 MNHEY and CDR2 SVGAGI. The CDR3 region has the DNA TGTGCCAGCAGTTACGGGACAGACTACGAGCAGTACTTC. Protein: CASSYGTDYEQYF.

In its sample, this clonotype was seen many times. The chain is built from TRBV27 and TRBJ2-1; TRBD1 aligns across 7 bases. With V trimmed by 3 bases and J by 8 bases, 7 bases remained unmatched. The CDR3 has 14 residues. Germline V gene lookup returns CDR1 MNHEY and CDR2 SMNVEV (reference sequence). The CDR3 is CASSLRGQFDEQFF. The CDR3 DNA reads TGTGCCAGCAGTTTGAGGGGGCAGTTCGATGAGCAGTTCTTC.

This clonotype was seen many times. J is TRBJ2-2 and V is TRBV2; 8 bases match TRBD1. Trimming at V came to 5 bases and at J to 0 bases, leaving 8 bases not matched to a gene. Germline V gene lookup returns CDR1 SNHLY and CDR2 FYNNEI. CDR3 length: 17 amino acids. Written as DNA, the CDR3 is TGTGCCAGCAGTTCAGACAGGGGCCTTACGAACACCGGGGAGCTGTTTTTT. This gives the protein CASSSDRGLTNTGELFF.

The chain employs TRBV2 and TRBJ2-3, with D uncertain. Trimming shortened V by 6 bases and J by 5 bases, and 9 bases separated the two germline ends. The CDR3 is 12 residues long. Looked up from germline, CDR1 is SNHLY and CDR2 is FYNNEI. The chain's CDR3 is CASRIEGDTQYF. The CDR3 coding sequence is TGTGCCAGCAGGATAGAAGGAGATACGCAGTATTTT.

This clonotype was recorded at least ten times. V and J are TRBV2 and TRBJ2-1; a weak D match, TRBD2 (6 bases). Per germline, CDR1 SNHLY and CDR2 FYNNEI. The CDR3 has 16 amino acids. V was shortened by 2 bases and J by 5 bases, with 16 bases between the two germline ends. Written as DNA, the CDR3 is TGTGCCAGCAGTGAATCCGGGACTGACTTCCACAATGAGCAGTTCTTC. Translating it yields CASSESGTDFHNEQFF. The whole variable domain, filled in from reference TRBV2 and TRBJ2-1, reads EPEVTQTPSHQVTQMGQEVILRCVPISNHLYFYWYRQILGQKVEFLVSFYNNEISEKSEIFDDQFSVERPDGSNFTLKIRSTKLEDSAMYFCASSESGTDFHNEQFFGPGTRLTVL.

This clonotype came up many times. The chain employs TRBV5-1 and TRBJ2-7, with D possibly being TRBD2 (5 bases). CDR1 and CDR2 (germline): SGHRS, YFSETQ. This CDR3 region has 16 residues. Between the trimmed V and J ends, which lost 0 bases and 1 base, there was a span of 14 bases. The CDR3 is CASSLVISDFSYEQYF. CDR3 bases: TGCGCCAGCAGCTTGGTTATTTCGGACTTTTCCTACGAGCAGTACTTC.

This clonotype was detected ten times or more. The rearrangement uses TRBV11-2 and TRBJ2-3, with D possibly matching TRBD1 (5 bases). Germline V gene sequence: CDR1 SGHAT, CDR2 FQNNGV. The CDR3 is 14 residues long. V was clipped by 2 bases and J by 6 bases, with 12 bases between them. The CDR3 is CASSLQGLSDTQYF. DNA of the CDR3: TGTGCCAGCAGCTTACAGGGTTTGTCGGATACGCAGTATTTT.

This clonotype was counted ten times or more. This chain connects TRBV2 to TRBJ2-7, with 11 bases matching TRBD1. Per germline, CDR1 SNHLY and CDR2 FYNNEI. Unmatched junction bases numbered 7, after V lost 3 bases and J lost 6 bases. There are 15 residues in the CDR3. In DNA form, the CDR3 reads TGTGCCAGCAGTGAGGAGGACAGGGGGCAAATCGAGCAGTACTTC. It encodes CASSEEDRGQIEQYF.

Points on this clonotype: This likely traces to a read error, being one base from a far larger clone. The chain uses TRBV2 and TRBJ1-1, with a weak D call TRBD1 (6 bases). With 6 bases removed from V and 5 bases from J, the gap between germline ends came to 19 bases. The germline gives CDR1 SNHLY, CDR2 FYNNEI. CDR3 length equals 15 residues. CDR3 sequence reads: CASSSRVIQGTEAFF. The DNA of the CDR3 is TGTGCCAGCAGCTCCCGTGTCATCCAGGGGACTGAAGCTTTCTTT.

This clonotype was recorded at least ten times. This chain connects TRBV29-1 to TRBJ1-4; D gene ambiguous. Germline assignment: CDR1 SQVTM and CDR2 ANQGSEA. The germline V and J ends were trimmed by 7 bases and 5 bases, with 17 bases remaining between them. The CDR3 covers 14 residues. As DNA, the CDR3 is TGCAGCGCCAGATTACCGGGCCTCAATGAAAAACTGTTTTTT. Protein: CSARLPGLNEKLFF.

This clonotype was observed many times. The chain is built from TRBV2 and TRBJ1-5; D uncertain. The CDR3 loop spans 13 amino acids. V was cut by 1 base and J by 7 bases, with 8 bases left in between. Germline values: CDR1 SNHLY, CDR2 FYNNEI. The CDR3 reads CASSEVAVQPQHF. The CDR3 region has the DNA TGTGCCAGCAGTGAAGTTGCCGTCCAGCCCCAGCATTTT.

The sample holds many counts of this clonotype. CDR3 nucleotide sequence: TGTGCCAGTAGTATGTGGGAGAACTATGGCTACACCTTC. Its translation is CASSMWENYGYTF. The chain links TRBV19 to TRBJ1-2; D gene ambiguous. Germline V gene sequence: CDR1 LNHDA, CDR2 SQIVND (reference sequence). Trimming cost V 3 bases and J 2 bases, with 7 bases left between them. The CDR3 has 13 residues.

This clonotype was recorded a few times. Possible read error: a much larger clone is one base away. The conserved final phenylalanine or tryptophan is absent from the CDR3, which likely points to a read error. Here the CDR3 reads CASSEEMRRPNTEAFL. CDR3 sequence (DNA): TGTGCCAGCAGTGAAGAGATGAGACGGCCGAACACTGAAGCTTTCCTT. This rearrangement joins TRBV6-2 or TRBV6-3 to TRBJ1-1, with no clear D. The germline V and J ends were trimmed by 5 bases and 1 base, with 17 bases remaining between them. Germline values: CDR1 MNHEY, CDR2 SVGEGT. The CDR3 runs to 16 residues.

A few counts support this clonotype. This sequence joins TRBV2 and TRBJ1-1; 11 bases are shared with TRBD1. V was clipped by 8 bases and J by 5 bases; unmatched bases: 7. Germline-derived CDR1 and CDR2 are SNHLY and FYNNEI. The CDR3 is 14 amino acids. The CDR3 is CASLGQGAGTEAFF. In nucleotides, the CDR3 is TGTGCCAGCTTAGGACAGGGGGCAGGAACTGAAGCTTTCTTT.

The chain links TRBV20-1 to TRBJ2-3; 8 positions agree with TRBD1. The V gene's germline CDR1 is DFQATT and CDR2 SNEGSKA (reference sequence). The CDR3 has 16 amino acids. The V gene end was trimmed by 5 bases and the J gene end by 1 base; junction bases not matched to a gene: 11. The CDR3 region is CSAYSLQGVRTDTQYF. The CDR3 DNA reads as TGCAGTGCTTACTCCCTACAGGGGGTACGCACAGATACGCAGTATTTT.

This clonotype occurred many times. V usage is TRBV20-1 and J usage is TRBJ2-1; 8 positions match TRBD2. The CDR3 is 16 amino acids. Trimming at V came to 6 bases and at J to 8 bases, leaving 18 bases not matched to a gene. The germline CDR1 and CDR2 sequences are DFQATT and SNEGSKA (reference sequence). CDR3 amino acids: CSAPSEVAGYWDEQFF. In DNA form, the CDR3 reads TGCAGTGCCCCCAGCGAGGTAGCGGGATACTGGGATGAGCAGTTCTTC.

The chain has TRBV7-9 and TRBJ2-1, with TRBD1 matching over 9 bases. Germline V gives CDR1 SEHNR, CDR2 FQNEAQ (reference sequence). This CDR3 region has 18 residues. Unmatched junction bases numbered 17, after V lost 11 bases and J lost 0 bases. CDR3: CASSGDRAHPSSYNEQFF. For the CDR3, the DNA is TGTGCCTCGTCAGGGGACAGGGCCCACCCGAGCTCCTACAATGAGCAGTTCTTC.

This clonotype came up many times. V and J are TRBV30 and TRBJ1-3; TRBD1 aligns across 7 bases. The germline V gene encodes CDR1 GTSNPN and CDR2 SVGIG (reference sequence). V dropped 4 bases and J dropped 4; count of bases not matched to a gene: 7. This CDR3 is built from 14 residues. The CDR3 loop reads CAWTLTGLGNTIYF. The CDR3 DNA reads TGTGCCTGGACCCTGACAGGGCTAGGAAACACCATATATTTT. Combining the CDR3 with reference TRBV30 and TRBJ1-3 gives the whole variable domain SQTIHQWPATLVQPVGSPLSLECTVEGTSNPNLYWYRQAAGRGLQLLFYSVGIGQISSEVPQNLSASRPQDRQFILSSKKLLLSDSGFYLCAWTLTGLGNTIYFGEGSWLTVV.

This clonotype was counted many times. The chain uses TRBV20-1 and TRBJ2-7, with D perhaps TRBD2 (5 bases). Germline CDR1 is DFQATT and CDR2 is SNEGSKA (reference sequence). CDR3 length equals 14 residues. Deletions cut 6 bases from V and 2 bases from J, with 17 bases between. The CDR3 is CSATTFTTTYEQYF. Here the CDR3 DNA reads TGCAGTGCGACTACTTTCACTACCACCTACGAGCAGTACTTC.

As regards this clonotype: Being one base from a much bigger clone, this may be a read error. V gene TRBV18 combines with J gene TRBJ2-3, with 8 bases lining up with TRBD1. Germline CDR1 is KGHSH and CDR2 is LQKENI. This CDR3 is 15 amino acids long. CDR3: CTSSPPGQVSNTQYF. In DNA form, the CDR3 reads TGTACCAGCTCACCACCGGGACAGGTCTCTAATACGCAGTATTTT. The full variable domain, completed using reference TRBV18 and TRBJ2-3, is NAGVMQNPRHLVRRRGQEARLRCSPMKGHSHVYWYRQLPEEGLKFMVYLQKENIIDESGMPKERFSAEFPKEGPSILRIQQVVRGDSAAYFCTSSPPGQVSNTQYFGPGTRLTVL.

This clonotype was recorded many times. CDR3 DNA: TGTGCCAGCAGTGCTCCGGACAGGTCCGGGGAGCTGTTTTTT. Translating gives CASSAPDRSGELFF. The genes are TRBV6-1 and TRBJ2-2, with 7 bases matching TRBD1. CDR1 MNHNS and CDR2 SASEGT come from the germline V gene. This CDR3 spans 14 amino acids. The ends lost 4 bases at V and 6 bases at J; junction bases unmatched: 5.